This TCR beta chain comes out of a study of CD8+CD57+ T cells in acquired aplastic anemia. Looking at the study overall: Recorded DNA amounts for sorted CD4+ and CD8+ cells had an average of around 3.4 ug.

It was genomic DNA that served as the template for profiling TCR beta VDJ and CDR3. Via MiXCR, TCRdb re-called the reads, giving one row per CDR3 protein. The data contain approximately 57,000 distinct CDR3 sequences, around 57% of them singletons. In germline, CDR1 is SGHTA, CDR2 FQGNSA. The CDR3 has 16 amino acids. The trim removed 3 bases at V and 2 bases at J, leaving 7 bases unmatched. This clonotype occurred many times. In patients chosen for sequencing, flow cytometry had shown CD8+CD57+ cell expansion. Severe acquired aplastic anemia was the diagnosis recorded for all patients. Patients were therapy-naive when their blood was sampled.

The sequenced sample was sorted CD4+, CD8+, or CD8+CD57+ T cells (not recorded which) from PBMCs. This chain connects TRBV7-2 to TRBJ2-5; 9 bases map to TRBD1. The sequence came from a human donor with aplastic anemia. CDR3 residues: CASSLGQGERQETQYF. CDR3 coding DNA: TGTGCCAGCAGCTTGGGACAGGGCGAGAGGCAAGAGACCCAGTACTTC. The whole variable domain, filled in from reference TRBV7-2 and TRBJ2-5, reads GAGVSQSPSNKVTEKGKDVELRCDPISGHTALYWYRQSLGQGLEFLIYFQGNSAPDKSGLPSDRFSAERTGGSVSTLTIQRTQQEDSAVYLCASSLGQGERQETQYFGPGTRLLVL.